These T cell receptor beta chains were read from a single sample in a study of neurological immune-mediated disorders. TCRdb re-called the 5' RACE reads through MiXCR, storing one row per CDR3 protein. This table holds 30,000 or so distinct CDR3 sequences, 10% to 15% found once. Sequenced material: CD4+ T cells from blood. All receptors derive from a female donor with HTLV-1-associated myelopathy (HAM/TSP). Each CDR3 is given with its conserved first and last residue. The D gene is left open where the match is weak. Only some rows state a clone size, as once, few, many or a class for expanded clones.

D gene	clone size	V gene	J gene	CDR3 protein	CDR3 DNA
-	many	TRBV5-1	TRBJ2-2	CASSSTRDSNTGELFF	TGCGCCAGCAGCTCGACCCGGGACTCGAACACCGGGGAGCTGTTTTTT
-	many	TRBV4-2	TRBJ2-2	CASSQDPDLNTGELFF	TGTGCCAGCAGCCAAGATCCCGACTTAAACACCGGGGAGCTGTTTTTT
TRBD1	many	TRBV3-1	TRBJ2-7	CASSQEVTGGWGYEQYF	TGTGCCAGCAGCCAAGAAGTGACAGGGGGCTGGGGCTACGAGCAGTACTTC
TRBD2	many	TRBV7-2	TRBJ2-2	CASSPSGDNTGELFF	TGTGCCAGCAGCCCCAGCGGGGATAACACCGGGGAGCTGTTTTTT
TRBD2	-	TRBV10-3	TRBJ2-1	CAIGEQRGGSNEQFF	TGTGCCATCGGGGAACAGCGGGGGGGTTCCAATGAGCAGTTCTTC
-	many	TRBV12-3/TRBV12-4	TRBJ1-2	CASSLGTGSYGYTF	TGTGCCAGCAGTCTAGGGACGGGTTCATATGGCTACACCTTC
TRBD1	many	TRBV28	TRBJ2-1	CASSLTGEWSEQFF	TGTGCCAGCAGTTTGACAGGGGAATGGAGTGAGCAGTTCTTC
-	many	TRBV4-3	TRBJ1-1	CASSRGGQENTEAFF	TGCGCCAGCAGCCGAGGGGGGCAGGAGAACACTGAAGCTTTCTTT
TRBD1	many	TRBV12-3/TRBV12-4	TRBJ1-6	CASREGTGTSPLHF	TGTGCCAGCAGGGAAGGGACAGGGACTTCACCCCTCCACTTT
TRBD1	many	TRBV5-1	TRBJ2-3	CASSFQTGGDTQYF	TGCGCCAGCAGCTTTCAGACAGGGGGGGATACGCAGTATTTT
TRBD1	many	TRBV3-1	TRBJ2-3	CASSQDPGGADTQYF	TGTGCCAGCAGCCAAGACCCAGGGGGAGCAGATACGCAGTATTTT
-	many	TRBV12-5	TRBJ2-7	CASGRGGSSYEQYF	TGTGCTAGTGGTAGAGGGGGGAGCTCCTACGAGCAGTACTTC
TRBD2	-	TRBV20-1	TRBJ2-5	CSALAGEETQYF	TGCAGTGCTCTAGCGGGAGAAGAGACCCAGTACTTC
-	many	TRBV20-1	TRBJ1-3	CSARDPSSGTSGNTIYF	TGCAGTGCTAGAGACCCCTCGTCGGGGACCTCTGGAAACACCATATATTTT
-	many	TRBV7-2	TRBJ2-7	CASSLSISYEQYF	TGTGCCAGCAGCTTATCTATCTCCTACGAGCAGTACTTC
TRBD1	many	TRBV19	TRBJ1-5	CASNRQGVHQPQHF	TGTGCCAGTAATCGTCAGGGGGTACATCAGCCCCAGCATTTT
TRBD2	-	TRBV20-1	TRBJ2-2	CSASGEGLPNTGRLFF	TGCAGTGCTAGTGGCGAGGGACTACCGAACACCGGGCGGCTGTTTTTT
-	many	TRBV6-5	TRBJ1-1	CASSDLPARTEAFF	TGTGCCAGCAGCGACTTACCCGCGCGGACTGAAGCTTTCTTT
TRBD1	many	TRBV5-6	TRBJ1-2	CASSSKTGPNYGYTF	TGTGCCAGCAGCTCAAAGACAGGGCCGAACTATGGCTACACCTTC
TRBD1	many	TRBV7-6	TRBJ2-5	CASSSGNPGTALGVQETQYF	TGTGCCAGCAGCTCGGGGAATCCCGGGACAGCCCTTGGGGTTCAAGAGACCCAGTACTTC
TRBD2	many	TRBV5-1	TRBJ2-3	CASRTQSGRVTDTQYF	TGCGCCAGCAGAACCCAGAGCGGGAGGGTTACAGATACGCAGTATTTT
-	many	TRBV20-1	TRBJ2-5	CSVGGGSWETQYF	TGCAGTGTCGGAGGGGGATCGTGGGAGACCCAGTACTTC
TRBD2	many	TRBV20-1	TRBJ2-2	CSARGSGTKGTGELFF	TGCAGTGCTAGGGGCTCCGGGACTAAAGGCACCGGGGAGCTGTTTTTT
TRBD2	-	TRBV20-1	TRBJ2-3	CSASFSGGGDTQYF	TGCAGTGCTAGTTTCAGCGGGGGGGGGGATACGCAGTATTTT
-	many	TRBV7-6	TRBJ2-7	CASSFAGEQYF	TGTGCCAGCAGCTTTGCAGGAGAGCAGTACTTC
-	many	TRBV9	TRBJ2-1	CASSVDPLPSDEQFF	TGTGCCAGCAGCGTAGACCCACTCCCAAGCGATGAGCAGTTCTTC
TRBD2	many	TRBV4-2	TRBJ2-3	CASSQPGGRTDTQYF	TGTGCCAGCAGCCAACCGGGAGGGCGCACAGATACGCAGTATTTT
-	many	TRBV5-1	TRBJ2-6	CASSLRGGGANVLTF	TGCGCCAGCAGCTTGCGGGGCGGTGGGGCCAACGTCCTGACTTTC
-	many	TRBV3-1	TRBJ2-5	CASSQDPGHQETQYF	TGTGCCAGCAGCCAAGATCCGGGTCACCAAGAGACCCAGTACTTC
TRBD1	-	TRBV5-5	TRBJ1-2	CANSLPGTAYGYTF	TGTGCCAACAGCTTACCCGGGACAGCCTATGGCTACACCTTC
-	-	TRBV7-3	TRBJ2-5	CASSIYLCSTYRGLEETQYF	-
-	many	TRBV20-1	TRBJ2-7	CSASLGGTSYEQYF	TGCAGTGCTAGCTTGGGCGGAACCTCCTACGAGCAGTACTTC
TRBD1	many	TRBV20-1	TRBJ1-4	CSAIPGGNYNEKLFF	TGCAGTGCTATTCCAGGGGGCAACTACAATGAAAAACTGTTTTTT
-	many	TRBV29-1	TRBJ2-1	CSVAPYNEQFF	TGCAGCGTCGCTCCCTACAATGAGCAGTTCTTC
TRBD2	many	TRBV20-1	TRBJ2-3	CSARDSLAGGTDTQYF	TGCAGTGCTAGAGACTCTCTAGCGGGAGGGACAGATACGCAGTATTTT
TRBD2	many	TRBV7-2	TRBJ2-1	CASSLSGGGTLDEQFF	TGTGCCAGCAGCTTATCTGGGGGGGGGACCTTGGATGAGCAGTTCTTC
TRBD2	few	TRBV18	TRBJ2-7	CASSPGTSGREQYF	TGTGCCAGCTCACCCGGGACTAGCGGGAGGGAGCAGTACTTC